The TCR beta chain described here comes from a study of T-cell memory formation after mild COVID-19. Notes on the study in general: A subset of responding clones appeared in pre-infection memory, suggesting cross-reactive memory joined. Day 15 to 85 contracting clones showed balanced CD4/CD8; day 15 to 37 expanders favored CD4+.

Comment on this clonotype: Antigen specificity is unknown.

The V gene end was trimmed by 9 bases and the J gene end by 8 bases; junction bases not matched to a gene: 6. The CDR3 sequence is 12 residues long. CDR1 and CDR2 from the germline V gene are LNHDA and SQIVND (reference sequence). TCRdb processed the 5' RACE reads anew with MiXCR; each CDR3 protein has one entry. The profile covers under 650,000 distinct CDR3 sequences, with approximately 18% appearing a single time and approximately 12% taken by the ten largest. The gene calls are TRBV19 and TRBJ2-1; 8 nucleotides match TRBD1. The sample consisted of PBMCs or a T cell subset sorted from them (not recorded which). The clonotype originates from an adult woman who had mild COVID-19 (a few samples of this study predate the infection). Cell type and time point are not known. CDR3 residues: CASRDRHYEQFF. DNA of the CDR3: TGTGCCAGCCGGGACAGGCACTATGAGCAGTTCTTC.